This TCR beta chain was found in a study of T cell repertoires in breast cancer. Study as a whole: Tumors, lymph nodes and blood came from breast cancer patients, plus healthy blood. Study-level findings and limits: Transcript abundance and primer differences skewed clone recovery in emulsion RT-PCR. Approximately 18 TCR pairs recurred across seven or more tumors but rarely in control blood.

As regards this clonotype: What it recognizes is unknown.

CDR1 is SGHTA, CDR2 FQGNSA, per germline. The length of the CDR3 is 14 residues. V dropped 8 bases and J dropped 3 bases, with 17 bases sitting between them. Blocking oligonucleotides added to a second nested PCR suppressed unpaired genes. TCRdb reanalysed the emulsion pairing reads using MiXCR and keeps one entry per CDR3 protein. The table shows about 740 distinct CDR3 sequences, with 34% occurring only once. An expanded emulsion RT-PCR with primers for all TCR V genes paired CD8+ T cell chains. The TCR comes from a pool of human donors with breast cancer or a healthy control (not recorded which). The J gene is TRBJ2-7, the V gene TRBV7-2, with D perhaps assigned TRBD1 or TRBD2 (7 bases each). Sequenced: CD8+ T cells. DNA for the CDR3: TGTGCCAGCGGCTGGGAGGGGGCCGTCTACGAGCAGTACTTC. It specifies CASGWEGAVYEQYF.